Reported below is one T cell receptor beta chain. The antigen remains undetermined. The data are from a study of blood T cells in healthy people across ages. Study-level results: Unsorted PBMC input precluded a conclusive naive versus antigen-experienced comparison.

Sample-barcoded 5' priming and a J-beta primer mix drove a second PCR of 7 to 11 cycles. Each CDR3 protein is one row after TCRdb ran MiXCR on the 5' RACE reads. The profile shows 780,000 or so distinct CDR3 sequences, 56% of them singletons. The CDR3 contains 14 residues. The germline V gene has CDR1 MDHEN and CDR2 SYDVKM. Trimming took off 8 bases at V and 6 bases at J, with 17 bases between the two ends. Donors were systemically healthy Caucasian individuals from Russia aged 6 to 90 years. The receptor was derived from a man in his forties or fifties in good health. The sequencing input was blood. The chain carries TRBV28 and TRBJ2-1, with D maybe TRBD1 (7 bases). The CDR3 sequence: CASGDREAVNEQFF. The CDR3 coding sequence is TGTGCCAGCGGCGACAGGGAGGCTGTCAATGAGCAGTTCTTC.